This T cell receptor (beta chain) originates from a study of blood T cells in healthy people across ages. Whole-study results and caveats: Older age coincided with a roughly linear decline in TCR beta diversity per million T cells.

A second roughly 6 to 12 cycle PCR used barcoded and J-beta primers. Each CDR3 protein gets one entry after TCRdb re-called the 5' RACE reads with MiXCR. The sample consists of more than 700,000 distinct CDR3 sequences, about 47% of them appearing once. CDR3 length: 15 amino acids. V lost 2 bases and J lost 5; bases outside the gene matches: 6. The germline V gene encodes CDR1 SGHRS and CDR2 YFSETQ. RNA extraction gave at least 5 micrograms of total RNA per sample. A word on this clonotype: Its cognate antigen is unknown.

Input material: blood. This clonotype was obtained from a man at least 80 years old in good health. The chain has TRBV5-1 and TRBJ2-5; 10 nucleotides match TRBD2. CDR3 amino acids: CASSFGASGGETQYF. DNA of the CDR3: TGCGCCAGCAGCTTCGGGGCTAGCGGGGGTGAGACCCAGTACTTC.